This T cell receptor (beta chain) derives from a study of blood T cell repertoires in COVID-19 (TCRdb year 2020). Some background on the complete study: Samples from collaborators originated in the United States, Italy and Spain and spanned both the acute and convalescent phases of COVID-19. The prospective study material was composed of cDNA or gDNA derived from T cells, B-cell-depleted T cells, or PBMCs. Deeply sampled blood TCRbeta repertoires from subjects exposed to, actively infected with, or recovered from COVID-19 were included in the dataset. The repertoires were released in a freely available public database meant as a resource for research on the immune response to SARS-CoV-2. The samples were drawn from the first 160 participants of the ongoing ImmuneRACE study and from more than 1,000 subjects provided by 6 global collaborators. Sample metadata almost always included a de-identified subject ID, COVID-19 status, age in years and sex. Where available, HLA class I and class II types were obtained from metadata supplied by the sample provider rather than from assay-based typing. Broader findings and caveats from the paper: The quantity of clinical and demographic metadata differed by source and by participant and was supplied without curation.

CDR1 and CDR2 (SGHRS, YFSETQ) derive from the germline V gene. From the cysteine up to the phenylalanine, the CDR3 has a length of 13 residues. Just the 39-base CDR3 DNA is kept, in frame starting at base 1. Trimming accounts for 4 bases at V and 3 bases at J, while the number of junction bases matched to no gene is 3. This clone was recorded a few times. The antigen it binds to is not known. No much larger clone exists at a distance of one base, and base qualities are not known. The immunoSEQ Assay, a bias-controlled multiplex PCR, was used to amplify TCRbeta CDR3 regions from genomic DNA. Per the original workflow: Within the assay, amplification of reference gene primers was used to estimate how many nucleated cells each sample contained. To quantify the absolute abundance of each unique TCRbeta CDR3 rearrangement, sequence reads were collapsed and filtered. For each sample, productive Simpson clonality was calculated as the square root of Simpson's diversity index over productive rearrangements. The clones in this table, taken by TCRdb from immuneACCESS, are in-frame only. Not every clone is retained; where verified, under half of the shortfall comes from an unresolved V gene, and the cause of the rest is unknown. That table is the source of V, J and clone size, and D and trimming were worked out from the DNA. This sample is represented by more than 95,000 clones; roughly 90% of them were singletons. The ten largest clones capture just over 2% of the sample.

In Seattle, one collaborating source enrolled patients while the infection was active and tracked those patients longitudinally over the course of disease. The collaborating institutions used their own protocols to collect whole blood in K2EDTA tubes. For TCRbeta analysis, collaborator samples were shipped as frozen whole blood, as isolated PBMCs, or as DNA extracted from either sample type. The chain is assembled from TRBV5-1 and TRBJ2-5, and 7 junction bases match TRBD2. This TCR derives from a man between 45 and 60 years old with COVID-19, enrolled during active disease. The sequenced material came from peripheral blood. CDR3 protein: CASSAAGKETQYF. The sequenced DNA is TGCGCCAGCAGCGCAGCGGGAAAAGAGACCCAGTACTTC.